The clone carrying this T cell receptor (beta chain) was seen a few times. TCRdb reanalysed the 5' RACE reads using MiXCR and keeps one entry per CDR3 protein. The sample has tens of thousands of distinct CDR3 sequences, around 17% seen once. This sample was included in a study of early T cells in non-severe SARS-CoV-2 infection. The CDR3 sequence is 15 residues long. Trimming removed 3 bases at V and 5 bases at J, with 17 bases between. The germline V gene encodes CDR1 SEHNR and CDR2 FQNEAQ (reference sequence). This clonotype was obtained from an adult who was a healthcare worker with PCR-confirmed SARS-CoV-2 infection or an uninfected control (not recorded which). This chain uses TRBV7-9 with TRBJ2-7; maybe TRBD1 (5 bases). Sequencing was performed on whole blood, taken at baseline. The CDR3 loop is CASSLNLRAAHEQYF. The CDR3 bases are TGTGCCAGCAGCTTGAATCTCAGGGCAGCCCACGAGCAGTACTTC. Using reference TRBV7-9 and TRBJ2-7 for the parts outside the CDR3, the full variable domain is DTGVSQNPRHKITKRGQNVTFRCDPISEHNRLYWYRQTLGQGPEFLTYFQNEAQLEKSRLLSDRFSAERPKGSFSTLEIQRTEQGDSAMYLCASSLNLRAAHEQYFGPGTRLTVT.